The 15 T cell receptor beta chains below come from one sample, sequenced in a study of T cell responses to AZD1222 COVID-19 vaccine (dated by TCRdb to the early 2020s). The library was prepared using the immunoSEQ multiplex PCR assay. Not all clones reach the TCRdb copy of this immuneACCESS table, which keeps in-frame sequences only. Checked studies attribute under half of the gap to unresolved V genes and leave the rest unexplained. The sample data list 90,000 or so clones, and approximately 88% of these were observed just once. In total, the top ten clones hold roughly 16% of the sample. The time point label corresponds to: baseline before first vaccination. Sequences were derived from peripheral blood, sampled on day 0 of AZD1222 vaccination. These receptors all come from an adult in good health.

The chain employs TRBV10-3 and TRBJ2-5; tentatively, D is TRBD1 (5 bases). V dropped 3 bases and J dropped 5 bases, with 10 bases sitting between them. Per germline, CDR1 ENHRY and CDR2 SYGVKD. The CDR3 consists of 13 residues. CDR3 amino acids: CAISEVQGETQYF. CDR3 coding DNA: TGTGCCATCAGTGAAGTCCAGGGCGAGACCCAGTACTTC.

This sequence joins TRBV5-1 and TRBJ1-4; 10 nucleotides line up with TRBD1. The ends lost 4 bases at V and 7 bases at J; junction bases unmatched: 4. CDR1 and CDR2 (germline): SGHRS, YFSETQ. The CDR3 runs to 14 residues. The DNA of the CDR3 is TGCGCCAGCAGCAGGGGGACAGGGGTTGAAAAACTGTTTTTT. Translating it yields CASSRGTGVEKLFF.

The chain combines TRBV4-2 with TRBJ1-5, with TRBD1 matching over 8 bases. After removal of 3 bases from V and 4 bases from J, the junction contained 5 bases not matched to a gene. Germline V gives CDR1 LGHNA, CDR2 YNFKEQ. This CDR3 is built from 15 residues. In DNA, the CDR3 is TGTGCCAGCAGCCAGGTTGACAGGGGAAATCAGCCCCAGCATTTT. Protein: CASSQVDRGNQPQHF.

CDR3 region: CAWTELGRAIDTQYF. CDR3 nucleotide sequence: TGTGCCTGGACGGAGCTTGGGAGGGCCATAGATACGCAGTATTTT. The genes are TRBV30 and TRBJ2-3; 7 bases align to TRBD2. The CDR3 has 15 residues. With V trimmed by 4 bases and J by 5 bases, 12 bases remained unmatched. CDR1 GTSNPN and CDR2 SVGIG come from the germline V gene (reference sequence).

The chain uses TRBV24-1 and TRBJ1-2; the D is unclear. The germline CDR1 and CDR2 sequences are KGHDR and SFDVKD. The V gene lost 9 bases and the J gene lost 0 bases, with 13 bases spanning the gap. The CDR3 is 14 residues long. The CDR3 nucleotides are TGTGCCACCTCGGGAGCGGGGTCTAACTATGGCTACACCTTC. Protein product: CATSGAGSNYGYTF.

J is TRBJ1-1 and V is TRBV29-1; D remains ambiguous. Looked up from germline, CDR1 is SQVTM and CDR2 is ANQGSEA. Trimming left V 1 base short and J 0 bases short, with 3 bases between. The CDR3 contains 12 residues. The CDR3 region has the DNA TGCAGCGTTGAAGCACTGAACACTGAAGCTTTCTTT. Translated: CSVEALNTEAFF.

This clone appeared once. The CDR3 bases are TGCGCCAGCAGCTCAGCGGGGACAGGGCGAATGTCAACTTTCTTT. It yields the protein CASSSAGTGRMSTFF. The chain couples TRBV5-1 to TRBJ1-1; TRBD1 matches 9 bases. The length of the CDR3 is 15 residues. Per germline, CDR1 SGHRS and CDR2 YFSETQ. V shed 3 bases and J 12 bases; nucleotides not matched to a gene: 15.

The sample holds a few counts of this clone. This chain links TRBV18 with TRBJ1-1; D possibly corresponds to TRBD1 (6 bases). There are 14 residues in the CDR3. CDR1 is KGHSH and CDR2 is LQKENI in the germline V gene. The germline V and J ends were trimmed by 3 bases and 5 bases, with 13 bases remaining between them. CDR3 in amino acids: CASSPAQGLTEAFF. The CDR3 DNA is TGTGCCAGCTCACCTGCACAGGGTCTTACTGAAGCTTTCTTT.

The chain joins TRBV7-2 to TRBJ1-2; 9 nucleotides agree with TRBD1. V lost 2 bases and J lost 8; bases outside the gene matches: 15. The CDR3 has 17 amino acids. Germline loops: CDR1 SGHTA, CDR2 FQGNSA. The CDR3 protein is CASSLRDRVFASGGYTF. CDR3 sequence (DNA): TGTGCCAGCAGCTTAAGGGACAGGGTGTTCGCTAGTGGGGGCTACACCTTC.

The chain uses TRBV27 and TRBJ1-6; D possibly corresponds to TRBD1 (6 bases). From germline, CDR1 is MNHEY and CDR2 SMNVEV (reference sequence). The V end lost 3 bases, the J end lost 8 bases, and 14 bases lay between the germline ends. CDR3 size: 15 residues. This chain's CDR3 is CASSFFRGADSPLHF. The CDR3 DNA reads as TGTGCCAGCAGTTTCTTCCGGGGGGCCGATTCACCCCTCCACTTT.

The DNA for the CDR3 is TGTGCCAGCAGGCTAACGACAAACTCCTACGAGCAGTACTTC. This codes for CASRLTTNSYEQYF. The rearrangement uses TRBV27 and TRBJ2-7; D unresolved. Per the germline V gene, CDR1 is MNHEY and CDR2 is SMNVEV (reference sequence). V was trimmed by 6 bases and J by 0 bases, leaving 12 bases between them. This CDR3 region has 14 residues.

As concerns this clone: At one end the junction does not follow the germline gene, possibly because of a read error. V is TRBV7-7 and J is TRBJ2-3, with D unclear. This CDR3 is 13 amino acids long. Germline CDR1 SSHAT, CDR2 FNYEAQ (reference sequence). This chain's CDR3 is CASSLSVGDTQYF. The CDR3 nucleotides read TGTGCTAGCAGCTTAAGCGTCGGAGATACGCAGTATTTT.

The genes are TRBV6-5 and TRBJ2-3, with D possibly matching TRBD2 (5 bases). CDR1 MNHEY and CDR2 SVGAGI come from the germline V gene. The V and J ends lost 2 bases and 0 bases respectively, with 6 bases between them. This CDR3 has 14 residues. The CDR3 spells CASSYGESTDTQYF. The CDR3 coding sequence is TGTGCCAGCAGTTACGGGGAGAGCACAGATACGCAGTATTTT.

The rearrangement uses TRBV2 and TRBJ2-2, with 8 bases fitting TRBD1. CDR1 SNHLY and CDR2 FYNNEI come from the germline V gene. Trimming removed 1 base from V and 4 bases from J; junction bases left unmatched: 5. CDR3 size: 16 residues. The CDR3 region is CASSEEGRGRTGELFF. Written as DNA, the CDR3 is TGTGCCAGCAGTGAAGAAGGCAGGGGGCGCACCGGGGAGCTGTTTTTT.

A few counts support this clone. The rearrangement joins TRBV5-6 to TRBJ2-7; tentatively, D is TRBD1 (7 bases). Trimming shortened V by 4 bases and J by 5 bases, and 19 bases separated the two germline ends. The CDR3 is made up of 15 amino acids. Germline V gene sequence: CDR1 SGHDT, CDR2 YYEEEE. The CDR3 protein is CASSRLPGGGDEQYF. As DNA, the CDR3 is TGTGCCAGCAGCCGCCTCCCTGGAGGGGGCGACGAGCAGTACTTC.